This T cell receptor beta chain was recorded in a study of shared clonotypes between healthy human individuals. The V gene lost 4 bases and the J gene lost 5 bases, with 14 bases spanning the gap. Germline V CDR1 and CDR2: MDHEN, SYDVKM. The CDR3 covers 14 residues. Using immunoSEQ multiplex PCR, the repertoire was profiled, and TCRdb retains in-frame clones only, with some absent. The sample carries around 100,000 clones, approximately 65% recorded once. V usage is TRBV28 and J usage is TRBJ1-2, with a tentative D call TRBD1 (5 bases). The receptor comes from a woman in her thirties in good health. Sequencing was performed on memory CD8+ T cells sorted from blood. The subset was: CD45RO+ cells pooled with CCR7-negative TemRA cells. The CDR3 sequence is CASSSRDGYYGYTF. The CDR3 DNA sequence: TGTGCCAGCAGTTCCCGGGACGGGTATTATGGCTACACCTTC.